This TCR beta chain was captured in a study of cytomegalovirus exposure and HLA in healthy donors. The CDR3 covers 15 residues. The germline V gene has CDR1 LNHDA and CDR2 SQIVND (reference sequence). Germline trimming cut 5 bases from V and 3 bases from J; bases unmatched to any gene: 8. Broader study findings: In a later analysis, several top co-occurrence clusters appeared linked to parvovirus B19, influenza, CMV and Epstein-Barr virus. V- and J-gene trimming of TCR beta was linked (in a later analysis) to a missense DCLRE1C variant. Some V segments could not be told apart, so they were left out, TRBV6-2 and TRBV6-3 among them.

Regarding this clone: The antigen remains unidentified.

Amplification used 60 Vbeta primers and 13 Jbeta primers. Data came from immunoSEQ multiplex PCR; TCRdb stores just in-frame clones and leaves some out. The profile covers around 120,000 clones, with roughly 76% appearing a single time and 15% to 20% taken by the ten largest. The receptor comes from a man aged 50 to 60 in good health and CMV-seropositive. The sample was PBMCs. V usage is TRBV19 and J usage is TRBJ2-7, with 9 bases lining up with TRBD2. CDR3: CASSLQAGGRYEQYF. The DNA of the CDR3 is TGTGCCAGTAGTCTTCAAGCGGGAGGTCGCTACGAGCAGTACTTC.